One sample yielded the 26 T cell receptor beta chains listed below, sequenced in a study of shared clonotypes between healthy human individuals. Only in-frame clones appear in the TCRdb table, and some are missing; sequencing was by immunoSEQ multiplex PCR. The repertoire consists of 470,000 or so clones, with over 70% occurring once and the leading ten covering about 13%. What was sequenced was PBMCs. The source of these receptors is a woman aged 40-49 years in good health. Some clones in this sample may be carry-over from other donors' samples.

The V call is TRBV5-6, the J call TRBJ2-7; D assignment may be TRBD1 or TRBD2 (5 bases each). Germline loops: CDR1 SGHDT, CDR2 YYEEEE. V lost 1 base to trimming and J lost 6 bases, with 17 bases between them. The CDR3 runs to 15 residues. Here the CDR3 reads CASSLFSGSISEQYF. For the CDR3, the DNA is TGTGCCAGCAGCTTGTTTTCAGGGAGTATCTCCGAGCAGTACTTC.

As concerns this clone: A read error likely explains this, since a far larger clone differs by one base. This chain joins TRBV5-1 and TRBJ2-2, with a weak D call TRBD2 (5 bases). Trimming stripped 2 bases from V and 3 bases from J, with 26 bases between. This CDR3 comprises 20 residues. In germline, CDR1 is SGHRS, CDR2 YFSETQ. CDR3 coding DNA: TGCGCCAGCAGCTTAAATACGACCCCGACGTGGGGAGTTGACACCGGGGAGCTGTTTTTT. It yields the protein CASSLNTTPTWGVDTGELFF.

J is TRBJ2-7 and V is TRBV9, with D perhaps matching TRBD1 (6 bases). V was shortened by 0 bases and J by 3 bases, with 16 bases between the two germline ends. This CDR3 region has 16 residues. Germline assignment: CDR1 SGDLS and CDR2 YYNGEE. The CDR3 nucleotides are TGTGCCAGCAGCGTAGGCCCGGGGACAAGAAGCTACGAGCAGTACTTC. It yields the protein CASSVGPGTRSYEQYF.

In its sample, this clone was seen many times. The gene calls are TRBV15 and TRBJ2-7; 8 bases agree with TRBD1. The CDR3 covers 14 residues. V shed 1 base, J shed 3 bases, and the junction held 2 bases outside the gene matches. Germline CDR1 is LNHNV and CDR2 is YYDKDF (reference sequence). This CDR3 reads CATSRVGQGYEQYF. DNA of the CDR3: TGTGCCACCAGCAGAGTCGGACAGGGCTACGAGCAGTACTTC.

This clone was observed many times. The chain recombines TRBV9 with TRBJ2-7, with unresolved D. In germline, CDR1 is SGDLS, CDR2 YYNGEE. The CDR3 spans 15 residues. V lost 4 bases and J lost 4, with 18 bases in between. This CDR3 is CASSPAQTTLYEQYF. In nucleotides, the CDR3 is TGTGCCAGCAGCCCGGCCCAAACGACACTTTACGAGCAGTACTTC.

V and J are TRBV19 and TRBJ2-3; 7 nucleotides agree with TRBD2. The germline CDR1 and CDR2 sequences are LNHDA and SQIVND (reference sequence). V shed 7 bases and J 4 bases; nucleotides not matched to a gene: 11. The CDR3 contains 15 residues. The CDR3 is CASNPSGFIPDTQYF. The CDR3 DNA sequence: TGTGCCAGTAACCCTAGCGGATTTATCCCAGATACGCAGTATTTT.

The V call is TRBV29-1, the J call TRBJ1-1; D uncertain. Germline loops: CDR1 SQVTM, CDR2 ANQGSEA. CDR3 length: 12 residues. V gave up 3 bases and J gave up 5 bases, with 10 bases separating them. As DNA, the CDR3 is TGCAGCGTTGATGAAGTCGGGACTGAAGCTTTCTTT. It yields the protein CSVDEVGTEAFF.

The rearrangement links TRBV14 to TRBJ2-7; D is uncertain. The V end lost 5 bases, the J end lost 5 bases, and 31 bases lay between the germline ends. This CDR3 comprises 19 residues. The germline CDR1 and CDR2 sequences are SGHDN and FVKESK. The CDR3, as DNA: TGTGCCAGCAGCGAAAGGCGACCCGTAGTGCAGGTCCTTGGGCACGAGCAGTACTTC. Translating it yields CASSERRPVVQVLGHEQYF.

This chain's CDR3 is CATSRDLGLAGAGEQYF. CDR3 nucleotide sequence: TGTGCCACCAGCAGAGATCTTGGGCTAGCGGGAGCTGGCGAGCAGTACTTC. This sequence joins TRBV15 and TRBJ2-7; 10 bases map to TRBD2. From germline, CDR1 is LNHNV and CDR2 YYDKDF (reference sequence). The CDR3 is 17 residues long. V was clipped by 0 bases and J by 6 bases; unmatched bases: 11.

This clone has just one count. This rearrangement joins TRBV12-5 to TRBJ1-1, with D possibly TRBD1 on 6 matching bases. This CDR3 region has 16 residues. Germline V gene sequence: CDR1 LGHNT, CDR2 FRNRAP. Trimming stripped 5 bases from V and 4 bases from J, with 20 bases between. The CDR3 is CASGKTGHEGGTEAFF. DNA of the CDR3: TGTGCTAGTGGTAAAACCGGTCACGAAGGGGGCACTGAAGCTTTCTTT.

This clone was observed a handful of times. The gene calls are TRBV28 and TRBJ1-1; 9 bases line up with TRBD1. J gave up 3 bases and V 4 bases, and 9 bases lay outside the gene matches. Germline-derived CDR1 and CDR2 are MDHEN and SYDVKM. The CDR3 has 16 residues. The CDR3 DNA follows: TGTGCCAGCAGTTCGCTACAGGGGGCGTTTTACACTGAAGCTTTCTTT. Protein product: CASSSLQGAFYTEAFF. Full variable domain (remainder filled in from reference TRBV28 and TRBJ1-1): DVKVTQSSRYLVKRTGEKVFLECVQDMDHENMFWYRQDPGLGLRLIYFSYDVKMKEKGDIPEGYSVSREKKERFSLILESASTNQTSMYLCASSSLQGAFYTEAFFGQGTRLTVV.

This clone was picked up one time. V is TRBV28 and J is TRBJ1-2; D is perhaps TRBD1 (5 bases). The germline V and J ends were trimmed by 10 bases and 8 bases, with 11 bases remaining between them. Germline-derived CDR1 and CDR2 are MDHEN and SYDVKM. This CDR3 spans 10 amino acids. The CDR3: CATEGLGYTF. CDR3 nucleotide sequence: TGTGCCACCGAGGGGTTGGGCTACACCTTC.

The CDR3 region is CASSLGGTVRMTYEQYF. CDR3 sequence (DNA): TGTGCCAGCAGCTTAGGTGGGACAGTGAGGATGACCTACGAGCAGTACTTC. The chain recombines TRBV7-9 with TRBJ2-7, with 7 bases matching TRBD1. CDR1 and CDR2 from the germline V gene are SEHNR and FQNEAQ (reference sequence). This CDR3 has 17 amino acids. V lost 1 base, J lost 2 bases, and 11 bases stayed unmatched. Based on the CDR3 plus reference TRBV7-9 and TRBJ2-7, the full variable domain is DTGVSQNPRHKITKRGQNVTFRCDPISEHNRLYWYRQTLGQGPEFLTYFQNEAQLEKSRLLSDRFSAERPKGSFSTLEIQRTEQGDSAMYLCASSLGGTVRMTYEQYFGPGTRLTVT.

The chain carries TRBV19 and TRBJ1-1, with D maybe TRBD1 (6 bases). This CDR3 contains 12 residues. V shed 1 base and J shed 7 bases, with 7 bases lying between them. The germline V gene has CDR1 LNHDA and CDR2 SQIVND (reference sequence). This CDR3 is CASSIGQDEAFF. DNA for the CDR3: TGTGCCAGTAGTATAGGACAGGATGAAGCTTTCTTT.

The J gene is TRBJ2-7, the V gene TRBV15; the match to TRBD1 covers 10 bases. V dropped 0 bases and J dropped 2; count of bases not matched to a gene: 4. The CDR3 covers 16 residues. The germline V gene encodes CDR1 LNHNV and CDR2 YYDKDF (reference sequence). The CDR3 loop is CATSRDRTGGAYEQYF. The CDR3, as DNA: TGTGCCACCAGCAGAGATAGGACAGGGGGAGCCTACGAGCAGTACTTC.

This rearrangement joins TRBV7-2 to TRBJ2-3, with 8 positions matching TRBD1. Germline assignment: CDR1 SGHTA and CDR2 FQGNSA. J lost 1 base, V lost 3 bases, and 6 bases had no gene match. The CDR3 runs 16 residues. In nucleotides, the CDR3 is TGTGCCAGCAGCTTTCAACAGGGGGGCGGCACAGATACGCAGTATTTT. This encodes CASSFQQGGGTDTQYF.

V usage is TRBV25-1 and J usage is TRBJ2-7; a possible D gene is TRBD1 (5 bases). Trimming stripped 3 bases from V and 1 base from J, with 10 bases between. CDR1 and CDR2 (germline): MGHDK, SYGVNS. The CDR3 is 14 amino acids. The CDR3 sequence is CASSEYQGSYEQYF. The CDR3 DNA follows: TGTGCCAGCAGTGAGTATCAGGGTTCCTACGAGCAGTACTTC.

The gene calls are TRBV15 and TRBJ2-7, with TRBD1 matching 7 bases. CDR3 size: 13 residues. Trimming took 5 bases from V and 3 from J; bases not matched to a gene: 4. From germline, CDR1 is LNHNV and CDR2 YYDKDF (reference sequence). The CDR3 DNA reads TGTGCCACCAGCGGGGGACAGAACTACGAGCAGTACTTC. Its protein is CATSGGQNYEQYF.

The chain joins TRBV11-2 to TRBJ2-7; unclear D gene. Looked up from germline, CDR1 is SGHAT and CDR2 is FQNNGV. V lost 3 bases and J lost 0, with 12 bases in between. CDR3 length: 15 residues. CDR3 nucleotide sequence: TGTGCCAGCAGCTTCGATCAGTATAGCTCCTACGAGCAGTACTTC. It specifies CASSFDQYSSYEQYF. The whole variable domain, remainder taken from reference TRBV11-2 and TRBJ2-7, is EAGVAQSPRYKIIEKRQSVAFWCNPISGHATLYWYQQILGQGPKLLIQFQNNGVVDDSQLPKDRFSAERLKGVDSTLKIQPAKLEDSAVYLCASSFDQYSSYEQYFGPGTRLTVT.

For this clone: This sequence is one base from a far larger clone and is likely a read error. The same CDR3 is also encoded by other DNA sequences in this sample. V gene TRBV6-6 combines with J gene TRBJ2-7; 7 nucleotides agree with TRBD1. Germline CDR1 is MNHNY and CDR2 is SVGAGI (reference sequence). The CDR3 is 16 amino acids. The CDR3 sequence is CASSYPERTGSYEQYF. CDR3 nucleotide sequence: TGCGCCAGCAGTTACCCGGAGCGGACAGGAAGCTACGAGCAGTACTTC.

As to this clone: Given a far larger clone just one base away, this is likely a sequencing read error. This chain connects TRBV28 to TRBJ1-5; the match to TRBD1 covers 7 bases. CDR1 MDHEN and CDR2 SYDVKM come from the germline V gene. The CDR3 has 16 residues. In DNA, the CDR3 is TGTGCCAGCAGTTTTATAGGGGGCAAGAGCAGTCAGCCCCAGCATTTT. It specifies CASSFIGGKSSQPQHF.

This rearrangement joins TRBV7-9 to TRBJ2-7; no reliable D call. The CDR3 runs to 13 residues. Trimming took off 5 bases at V and 5 bases at J, with 13 bases between the two ends. Germline V gives CDR1 SEHNR, CDR2 FQNEAQ (reference sequence). CDR3 DNA sequence: TGTGCCAGCAGCCCTACCGGGCCCCACGAGCAGTACTTC. Amino acids: CASSPTGPHEQYF.

The genes are TRBV27 and TRBJ2-7; 7 bases match TRBD2. This CDR3 has 17 amino acids. Germline CDR1 is MNHEY and CDR2 is SMNVEV (reference sequence). Unmatched junction bases numbered 13, after V lost 4 bases and J lost 1 base. This chain's CDR3 is CASSSIPSGTRSYEQYF. The CDR3 coding sequence is TGTGCCAGCAGTTCCATCCCTAGCGGCACAAGATCCTACGAGCAGTACTTC.

This sequence joins TRBV10-1 and TRBJ2-5, with D perhaps TRBD1 or TRBD2 (5 bases each). The germline V gene encodes CDR1 WNHNN and CDR2 SYGVQD (reference sequence). CDR3 size: 13 residues. V was clipped by 4 bases and J by 5 bases, with 11 bases between them. In nucleotides, the CDR3 is TGCGCCAGCAGTGCCGACTGGGGGGAGACCCAGTACTTC. Its protein product is CASSADWGETQYF.

The gene calls are TRBV4-2 and TRBJ2-5; tentatively, D is TRBD2 (6 bases). The CDR3 has 18 amino acids. Looked up from germline, CDR1 is LGHNA and CDR2 is YNFKEQ. Trimming left V 0 bases short and J 3 bases short, with 20 bases between. The CDR3 region is CASSQEDRTNRGKETQYF. For the CDR3, the DNA is TGTGCCAGCAGCCAAGAAGATAGGACTAATCGAGGGAAAGAGACCCAGTACTTC.

About this clone itself: A far larger clone is one nucleotide away, so this likely arose from a read error. The genes are TRBV4-1 and TRBJ2-2; TRBD2 aligns across 10 bases. The CDR3 covers 16 residues. CDR1 MGHRA and CDR2 YSYEKL come from the germline V gene. The CDR3 loop is CASSPLAGGGTVELFF. The CDR3 coding sequence is TGCGCCAGCAGCCCTTTAGCGGGAGGAGGTACCGTGGAGCTGTTTTTT.